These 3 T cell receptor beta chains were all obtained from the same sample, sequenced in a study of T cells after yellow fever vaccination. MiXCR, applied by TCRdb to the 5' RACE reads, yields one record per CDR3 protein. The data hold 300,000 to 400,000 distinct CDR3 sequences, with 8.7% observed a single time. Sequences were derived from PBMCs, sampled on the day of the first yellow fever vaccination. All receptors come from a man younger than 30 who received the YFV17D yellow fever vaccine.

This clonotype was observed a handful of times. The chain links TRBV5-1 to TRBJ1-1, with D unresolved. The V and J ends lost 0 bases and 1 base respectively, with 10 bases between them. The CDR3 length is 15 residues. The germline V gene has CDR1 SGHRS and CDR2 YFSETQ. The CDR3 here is CASSLVPVPNTEAFF. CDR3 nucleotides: TGCGCCAGCAGCTTGGTACCAGTCCCGAACACTGAAGCTTTCTTT.

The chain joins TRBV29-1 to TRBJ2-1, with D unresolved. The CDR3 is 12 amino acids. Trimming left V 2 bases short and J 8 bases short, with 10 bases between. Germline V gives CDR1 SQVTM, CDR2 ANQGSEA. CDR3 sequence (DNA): TGCAGCGTTGAAATCCGGGTACATGAGCAGTTCTTC. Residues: CSVEIRVHEQFF.

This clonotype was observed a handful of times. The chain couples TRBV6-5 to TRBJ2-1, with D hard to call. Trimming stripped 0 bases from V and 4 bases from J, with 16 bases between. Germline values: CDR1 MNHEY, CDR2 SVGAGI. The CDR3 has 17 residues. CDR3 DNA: TGTGCCAGCAGTTACTCGAGAGCTACCCATTATTACAATGAGCAGTTCTTC. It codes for CASSYSRATHYYNEQFF.